Ten or more counts support the clone carrying this T cell receptor (beta chain). The antigen is undetermined. Per germline, CDR1 DFQATT and CDR2 SNEGSKA (reference sequence). The CDR3 loop spans 13 amino acids. V was trimmed by 6 bases and J by 3 bases, leaving 15 bases between them. Individual cDNA molecules were tagged with unique molecular identifiers. TCRdb redid the calling of the 5' RACE reads with MiXCR, one entry per CDR3 protein. This table holds tens of thousands of distinct CDR3 sequences, 11% found once. The data originate from a study of early T cells in non-severe SARS-CoV-2 infection. Study in general: The authors sequenced bulk RNA from unsorted whole blood, leaving chains unpaired.

Whole-study findings and limits: VDJdb-based annotation leaned toward anti-spike CD8 responses and missed private and CD4 specificities.

The sample was whole blood. This TCR was sampled from an adult who was a healthcare worker with PCR-confirmed SARS-CoV-2 infection or an uninfected control (not recorded which). V is TRBV20-1 and J is TRBJ2-7, with a weak D call TRBD1 (6 bases). The CDR3, as DNA: TGCAGTGCCCAGGACAGCTCCGGCTACGAGCAGTACTTC. This sequence encodes CSAQDSSGYEQYF.